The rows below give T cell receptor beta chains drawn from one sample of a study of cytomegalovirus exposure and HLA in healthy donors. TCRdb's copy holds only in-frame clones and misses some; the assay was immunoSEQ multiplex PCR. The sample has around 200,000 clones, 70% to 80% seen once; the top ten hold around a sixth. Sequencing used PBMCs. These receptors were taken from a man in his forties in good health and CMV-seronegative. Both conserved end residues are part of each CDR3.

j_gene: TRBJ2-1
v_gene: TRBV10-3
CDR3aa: CAISETGPLTYNEQFF

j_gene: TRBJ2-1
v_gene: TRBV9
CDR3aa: CASSVEVEGSGRIKFF

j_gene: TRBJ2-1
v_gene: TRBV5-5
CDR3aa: CASTPGTTYNEQFF

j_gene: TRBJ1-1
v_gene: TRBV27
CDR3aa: CASSLVEDTEAFF

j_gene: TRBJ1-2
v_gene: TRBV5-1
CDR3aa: CASSLSGGGGGYTF

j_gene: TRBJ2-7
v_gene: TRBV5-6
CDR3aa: CASSTRTGEFYEQYF

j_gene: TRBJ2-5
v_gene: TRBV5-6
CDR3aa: CASSFWVLTDQETQYF

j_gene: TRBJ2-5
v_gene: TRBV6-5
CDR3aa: CASSYDGVVPATQYF

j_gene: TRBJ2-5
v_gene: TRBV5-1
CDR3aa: CASSSQTGGVETQYF

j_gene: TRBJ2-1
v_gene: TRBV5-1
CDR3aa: CASSLDGQVNEQFF

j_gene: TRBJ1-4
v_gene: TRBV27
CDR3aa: CASSRQGEEKLFF

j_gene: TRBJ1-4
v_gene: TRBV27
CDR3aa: CASSPDRVGEKLFF